Below, 11 T cell receptor beta chains from the same sample are listed, as sequenced in a study of T cell repertoires in cytomegalovirus infection. TCRdb reprocessed the reads via MiXCR and lists one record per CDR3 protein. The sample records roughly 720,000 distinct CDR3 sequences, 35% being singletons. Sequencing used PBMCs. The receptors derive from a human donor in good health (CMV status not recorded). Some clones in this sample may be carry-over from other donors' samples.

This clonotype was found many times. V is TRBV28 and J is TRBJ1-1, with D perhaps TRBD1 (6 bases). The CDR3 has 15 residues. The V end lost 6 bases, the J end lost 0 bases, and 14 bases lay between the germline ends. Germline assignment: CDR1 MDHEN and CDR2 SYDVKM. CDR3 sequence: CASSLGGGLNTEAFF. The CDR3 nucleotides read TGTGCCAGCAGCTTAGGGGGGGGATTGAACACTGAAGCTTTCTTT. Together with reference TRBV28 and TRBJ1-1, the CDR3 gives the full variable domain: DVKVTQSSRYLVKRTGEKVFLECVQDMDHENMFWYRQDPGLGLRLIYFSYDVKMKEKGDIPEGYSVSREKKERFSLILESASTNQTSMYLCASSLGGGLNTEAFFGQGTRLTVV.

V usage is TRBV7-2 and J usage is TRBJ1-4; perhaps TRBD1 as D (6 bases). The CDR3 is 15 residues long. The germline V gene encodes CDR1 SGHTA and CDR2 FQGNSA. Trimming left V 5 bases short and J 8 bases short, with 18 bases between. The CDR3 sequence is CASSPRLGGREKLFF. The DNA for the CDR3 is TGTGCCAGCAGCCCCCGGCTAGGGGGGAGAGAAAAACTGTTTTTT.

This chain links TRBV5-4 with TRBJ1-2; 9 nucleotides agree with TRBD1. This CDR3 has 16 amino acids. V was pared by 0 bases and J by 6 bases, with 9 bases of the junction left unmatched. Germline loops: CDR1 SGHNT, CDR2 YYREEE (reference sequence). The CDR3: CASSLEGQGGEDGYTF. The DNA of the CDR3 is TGTGCCAGCAGCTTGGAGGGACAGGGAGGAGAGGATGGCTACACCTTC.

This chain links TRBV5-4 with TRBJ2-2, with D perhaps matching TRBD1 (5 bases). Between the trimmed V and J ends, which lost 3 bases and 1 base, there was a span of 13 bases. The germline gives CDR1 SGHNT, CDR2 YYREEE (reference sequence). The CDR3 runs 16 residues. CDR3 DNA: TGTGCCAGCAGCTCGCCCGCAGGGATGAACACCGGGGAGCTGTTTTTT. This encodes CASSSPAGMNTGELFF.

This clonotype has more than one count but fewer than ten. This chain joins TRBV7-9 and TRBJ1-2, with 11 bases that match TRBD1. With 6 bases clipped from V and 3 bases from J, the junction kept 6 bases outside the gene matches. Germline lookup yields CDR1 SEHNR and CDR2 FQNEAQ (reference sequence). This CDR3 is 15 amino acids long. The CDR3 here is CASSFWDRGDYGYTF. CDR3 bases: TGTGCCAGCAGTTTCTGGGACAGGGGGGACTATGGCTACACCTTC.

In its sample, this clonotype was seen once. The V gene is TRBV7-6, the J gene TRBJ2-7, with a weak D call TRBD1 (6 bases). With 5 bases removed from V and 7 bases from J, the gap between germline ends came to 18 bases. Germline CDR1 SGHVS, CDR2 FNYEAQ. The CDR3 is 14 residues long. The CDR3 DNA follows: TGTGCCAGCAGCGTACAGGGCCTACAGAGAGAGCAGTACTTC. Translating it yields CASSVQGLQREQYF. The whole variable domain, filled in from reference TRBV7-6 and TRBJ2-7, reads GAGVSQSPRYKVTKRGQDVALRCDPISGHVSLYWYRQALGQGPEFLTYFNYEAQQDKSGLPNDRFSAERPEGSISTLTIQRTEQRDSAMYRCASSVQGLQREQYFGPGTRLTVT.

V and J are TRBV28 and TRBJ1-5; TRBD1 might be the D (5 bases). CDR3 length equals 16 residues. Per the germline V gene, CDR1 is MDHEN and CDR2 is SYDVKM. Trimming removed 6 bases at V and 4 bases at J, with 19 bases between. CDR3 bases: TGTGCCAGCAGCCCACACCCCAGGGTCGGAAATCAGCCCCAGCATTTT. This sequence encodes CASSPHPRVGNQPQHF.

This sequence joins TRBV19 and TRBJ2-2; 8 bases line up with TRBD2. CDR1 is LNHDA, CDR2 SQIVND, per germline (reference sequence). The CDR3 runs to 17 residues. V lost 5 bases, J lost 4 bases, and 12 bases stayed unmatched. CDR3 coding DNA: TGTGCCAGTAGTCTCTACCCGGGGGGGCTCGGCACCGGGGAGCTGTTTTTT. Its protein is CASSLYPGGLGTGELFF.

This clonotype has just a few counts. This chain joins TRBV11-2 and TRBJ1-1; weak D call: TRBD1 (6 bases). Germline loops: CDR1 SGHAT, CDR2 FQNNGV. The length of the CDR3 is 13 residues. V was shortened by 5 bases and J by 4 bases, with 11 bases between the two germline ends. The CDR3 loop is CASSHREFTEAFF. DNA for the CDR3: TGTGCCAGCAGCCACAGGGAATTCACTGAAGCTTTCTTT.

The CDR3 sequence is CASSRDGDSNQPQHF. DNA of the CDR3: TGTGCCAGCAGCCGAGACGGGGATAGCAATCAGCCCCAGCATTTT. This sequence joins TRBV9 and TRBJ1-5; D is unclear. Germline lookup yields CDR1 SGDLS and CDR2 YYNGEE. This CDR3 is 15 amino acids long. V was shortened by 4 bases and J by 0 bases, with 11 bases between the two germline ends.

V gene TRBV28 combines with J gene TRBJ1-5; D might be TRBD1 (6 bases). V gave up 6 bases and J gave up 2 bases, with 14 bases separating them. The CDR3 loop spans 15 amino acids. Germline V CDR1 and CDR2: MDHEN, SYDVKM. The CDR3 DNA follows: TGTGCCAGCAGCCCCAGGGGAGAGGGCAATCAGCCCCAGCATTTT. Protein product: CASSPRGEGNQPQHF.